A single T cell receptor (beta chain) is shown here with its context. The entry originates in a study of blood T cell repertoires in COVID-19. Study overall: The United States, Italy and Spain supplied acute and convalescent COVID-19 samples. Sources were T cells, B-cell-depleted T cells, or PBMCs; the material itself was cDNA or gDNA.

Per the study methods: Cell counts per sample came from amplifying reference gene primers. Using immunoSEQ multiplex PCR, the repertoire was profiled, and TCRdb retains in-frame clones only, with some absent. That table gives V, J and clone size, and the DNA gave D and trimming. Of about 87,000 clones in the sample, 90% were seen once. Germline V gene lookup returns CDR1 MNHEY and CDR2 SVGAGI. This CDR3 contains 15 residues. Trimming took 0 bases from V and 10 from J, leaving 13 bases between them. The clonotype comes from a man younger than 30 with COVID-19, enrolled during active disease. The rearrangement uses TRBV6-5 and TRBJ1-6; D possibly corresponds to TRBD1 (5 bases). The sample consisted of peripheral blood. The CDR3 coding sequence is TGTGCCAGCAGTTACTCGGCAGGGCCAAGATCACCCCTCCACTTT. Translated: CASSYSAGPRSPLHF.